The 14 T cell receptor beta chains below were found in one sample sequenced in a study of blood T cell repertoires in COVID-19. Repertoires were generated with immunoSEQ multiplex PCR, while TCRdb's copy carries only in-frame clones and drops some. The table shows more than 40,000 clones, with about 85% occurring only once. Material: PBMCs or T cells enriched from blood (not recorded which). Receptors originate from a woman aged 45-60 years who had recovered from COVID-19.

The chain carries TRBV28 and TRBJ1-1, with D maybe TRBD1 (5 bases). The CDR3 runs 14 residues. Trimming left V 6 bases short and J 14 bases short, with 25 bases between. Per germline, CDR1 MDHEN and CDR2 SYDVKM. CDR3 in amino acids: CASRPPGGVYLGFF. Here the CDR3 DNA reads TGTGCCAGCAGGCCCCCGGGAGGGGTTTATCTAGGGTTCTTT.

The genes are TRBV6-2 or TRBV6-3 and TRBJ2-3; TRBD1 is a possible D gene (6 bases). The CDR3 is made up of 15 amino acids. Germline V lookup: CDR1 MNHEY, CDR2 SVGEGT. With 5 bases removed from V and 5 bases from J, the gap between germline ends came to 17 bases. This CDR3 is CASSDPGTTGDTQYF. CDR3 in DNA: TGTGCCAGCAGTGACCCCGGGACGACAGGAGATACGCAGTATTTT.

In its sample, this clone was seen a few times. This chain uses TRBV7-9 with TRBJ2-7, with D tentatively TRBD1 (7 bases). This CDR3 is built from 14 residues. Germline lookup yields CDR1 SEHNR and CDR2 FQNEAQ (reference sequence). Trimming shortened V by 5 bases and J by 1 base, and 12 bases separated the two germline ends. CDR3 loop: CASSQGGQSYEQYF. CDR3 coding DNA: TGTGCCAGCAGCCAGGGGGGACAGTCCTACGAGCAGTACTTC.

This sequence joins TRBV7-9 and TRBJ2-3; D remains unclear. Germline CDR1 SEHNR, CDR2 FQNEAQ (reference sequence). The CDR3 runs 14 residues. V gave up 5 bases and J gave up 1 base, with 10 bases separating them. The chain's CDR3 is CASSDPGRTDTQYF. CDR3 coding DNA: TGTGCCAGCAGCGACCCGGGTCGCACAGATACGCAGTATTTT.

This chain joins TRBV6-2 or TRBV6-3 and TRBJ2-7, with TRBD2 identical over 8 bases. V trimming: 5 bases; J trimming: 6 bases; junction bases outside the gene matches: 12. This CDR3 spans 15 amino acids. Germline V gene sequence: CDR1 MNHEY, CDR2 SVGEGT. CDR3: CASSTPTAGAIEQYF. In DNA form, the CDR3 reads TGTGCCAGCAGTACGCCGACAGCGGGAGCCATCGAGCAGTACTTC.

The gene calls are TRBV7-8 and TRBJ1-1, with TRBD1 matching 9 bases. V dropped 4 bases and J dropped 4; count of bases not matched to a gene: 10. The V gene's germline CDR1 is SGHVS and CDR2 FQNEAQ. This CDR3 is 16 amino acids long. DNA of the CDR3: TGTGCCAGCAGCTGGCCTCGACAGGGGGGTGGCACTGAAGCTTTCTTT. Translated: CASSWPRQGGGTEAFF.

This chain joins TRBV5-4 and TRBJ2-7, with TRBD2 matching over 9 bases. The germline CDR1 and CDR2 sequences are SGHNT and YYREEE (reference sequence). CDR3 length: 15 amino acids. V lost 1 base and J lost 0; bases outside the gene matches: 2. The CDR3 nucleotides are TGTGCCAGCAGCTTGTCTAGCGGGGCCTCCTACGAGCAGTACTTC. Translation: CASSLSSGASYEQYF. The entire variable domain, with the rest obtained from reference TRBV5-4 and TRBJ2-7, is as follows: ETGVTQSPTHLIKTRGQQVTLRCSSQSGHNTVSWYQQALGQGPQFIFQYYREEENGRGNFPPRFSGLQFPNYSSELNVNALELDDSALYLCASSLSSGASYEQYFGPGTRLTVT.

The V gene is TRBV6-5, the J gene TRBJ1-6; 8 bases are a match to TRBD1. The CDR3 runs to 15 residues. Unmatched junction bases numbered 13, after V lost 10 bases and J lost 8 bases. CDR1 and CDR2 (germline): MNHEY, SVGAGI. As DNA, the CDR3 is TGTGCCACCACCTTCGAGGAGACAGGGGATTCACCCCTCCACTTT. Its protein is CATTFEETGDSPLHF.

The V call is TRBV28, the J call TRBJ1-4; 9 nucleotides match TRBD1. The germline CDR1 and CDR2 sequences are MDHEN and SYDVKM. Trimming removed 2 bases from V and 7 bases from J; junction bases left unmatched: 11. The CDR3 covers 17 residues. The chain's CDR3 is CASSLAAGTGGSEKLFF. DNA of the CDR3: TGTGCCAGCAGTTTAGCGGCGGGAACAGGGGGCAGTGAAAAACTGTTTTTT. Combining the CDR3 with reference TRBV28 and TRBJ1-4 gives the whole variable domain DVKVTQSSRYLVKRTGEKVFLECVQDMDHENMFWYRQDPGLGLRLIYFSYDVKMKEKGDIPEGYSVSREKKERFSLILESASTNQTSMYLCASSLAAGTGGSEKLFFGSGTQLSVL.

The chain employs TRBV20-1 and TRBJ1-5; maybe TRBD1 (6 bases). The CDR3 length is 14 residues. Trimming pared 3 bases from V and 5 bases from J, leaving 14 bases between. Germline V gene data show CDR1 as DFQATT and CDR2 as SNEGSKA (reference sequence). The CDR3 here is CSASVVAGDQPQHF. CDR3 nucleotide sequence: TGCAGTGCTAGTGTTGTGGCAGGGGATCAGCCCCAGCATTTT.

The CDR3, as DNA: TGTGCCAGCAGCGTAGACAGGCCGCCCTACGAGCAGTACTTC. It is translated as CASSVDRPPYEQYF. The chain is built from TRBV9 and TRBJ2-7; D is perhaps TRBD1 (5 bases). In germline, CDR1 is SGDLS, CDR2 YYNGEE. This CDR3 comprises 14 residues. Between the trimmed V and J ends, which lost 0 bases and 2 bases, there was a span of 9 bases.

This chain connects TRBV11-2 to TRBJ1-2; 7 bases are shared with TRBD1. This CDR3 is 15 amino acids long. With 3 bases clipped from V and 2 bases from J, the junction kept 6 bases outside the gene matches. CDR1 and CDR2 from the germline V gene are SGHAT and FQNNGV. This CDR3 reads CASSFLTGWNYGYTF. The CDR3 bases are TGTGCCAGCAGCTTTCTGACAGGGTGGAACTATGGCTACACCTTC.

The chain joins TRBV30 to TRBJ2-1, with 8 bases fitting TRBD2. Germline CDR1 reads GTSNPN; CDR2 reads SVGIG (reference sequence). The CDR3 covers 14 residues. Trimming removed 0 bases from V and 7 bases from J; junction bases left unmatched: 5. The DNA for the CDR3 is TGTGCCTGGAGTGTCTTCGGGGGGGCAAATGAGCAGTTCTTC. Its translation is CAWSVFGGANEQFF.

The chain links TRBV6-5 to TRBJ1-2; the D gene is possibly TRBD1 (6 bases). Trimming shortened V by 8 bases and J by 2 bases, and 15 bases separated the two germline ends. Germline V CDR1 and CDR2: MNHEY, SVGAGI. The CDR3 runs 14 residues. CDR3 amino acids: CASGFTGSNYGYTF. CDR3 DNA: TGTGCCAGCGGATTCACAGGGAGCAACTATGGCTACACCTTC.